A selection of T cell receptor beta chains follows, all from one sample in a study of T-cell memory formation after mild COVID-19. In TCRdb, the 5' RACE reads were re-called with MiXCR into one record per CDR3 protein. The sample contains 150,000 to 200,000 distinct CDR3 sequences, about a third of which appear only once. The sequenced material came from PBMCs or a T cell subset sorted from them (not recorded which). The origin of the receptors is an adult woman who had mild COVID-19 (a few samples of this study predate the infection). Cell type and time point are not known. CDR3s include the opening cysteine and the closing phenylalanine or tryptophan. Each record gives: D gene, V gene, J gene, clone size, CDR3 DNA, CDR3 protein. A D gene is named only where the DNA matches it firmly. The listing skips clone size in some rows; elsewhere it reads once, few, many or a size class.

d_call: TRBD1; v_call: TRBV30; j_call: TRBJ1-5; clone_size: .; cdr3_nt: TGTGCCTGGAGTAACAGGGGGCGTAAGCCCCAGCATTTT; cdr3_aa: CAWSNRGRKPQHF
d_call: TRBD1; v_call: TRBV20-1; j_call: TRBJ1-4; clone_size: .; cdr3_nt: TGCAGTGCTAGAGAGTCAGGGGGGCTCAAGGGTGAAAAACTGTTTTTT; cdr3_aa: CSARESGGLKGEKLFF
d_call: .; v_call: TRBV24-1; j_call: TRBJ2-5; clone_size: .; cdr3_nt: TGTGCCACCAGGGGGGAAGGGTGGGAGACCCAGTACTTC; cdr3_aa: CATRGEGWETQYF
d_call: .; v_call: TRBV9; j_call: TRBJ1-6; clone_size: .; cdr3_nt: TGTGCCAGCAGCTCAGGACAGCTTTCACCCCTCCACTTT; cdr3_aa: CASSSGQLSPLHF
d_call: .; v_call: TRBV12-3/TRBV12-4; j_call: TRBJ1-5; clone_size: few; cdr3_nt: TGTGCCAGCAGTGTACGGGGTCAACCCCAGCATTTT; cdr3_aa: CASSVRGQPQHF
d_call: .; v_call: TRBV20-1; j_call: TRBJ2-7; clone_size: .; cdr3_nt: TGCAGTGCCACTCGGGGGACAGCGGTCGTCGAGCAGTACTTC; cdr3_aa: CSATRGTAVVEQYF
d_call: TRBD1; v_call: TRBV2; j_call: TRBJ2-1; clone_size: few; cdr3_nt: TGTGCCAGCAGTCGTGGACAGGGGGCCTTAAATGAGCAGTTCTTC; cdr3_aa: CASSRGQGALNEQFF
d_call: .; v_call: TRBV11-2; j_call: TRBJ2-3; clone_size: .; cdr3_nt: TGTGCCAGCAGCTTTACATTAACAGATACGCAGTATTTT; cdr3_aa: CASSFTLTDTQYF
d_call: .; v_call: TRBV4-2; j_call: TRBJ1-5; clone_size: .; cdr3_nt: TGTGCCAGCAGCCAAGATATTAGACAGCCCCAGCATTTT; cdr3_aa: CASSQDIRQPQHF
d_call: .; v_call: TRBV6-1; j_call: TRBJ1-5; clone_size: once; cdr3_nt: TGTGCCAGCATTCAGGGGCATCGGGGCCAGCCCCAGCATTTT; cdr3_aa: CASIQGHRGQPQHF
d_call: .; v_call: TRBV29-1; j_call: TRBJ1-1; clone_size: .; cdr3_nt: TGCAGCGTTGAAAGGGGGAACACTGAAGCTTTCTTT; cdr3_aa: CSVERGNTEAFF
d_call: .; v_call: TRBV18; j_call: TRBJ1-1; clone_size: .; cdr3_nt: TGTGCCAGCTCACCAGGGGGGGTACTCGCTGAAGCTTTCTTT; cdr3_aa: CASSPGGVLAEAFF
d_call: .; v_call: TRBV20-1; j_call: TRBJ2-1; clone_size: few; cdr3_nt: TGCAGTGCTAGCGAGGGGCTCTACGAAAATGAGCAGTTCTTC; cdr3_aa: CSASEGLYENEQFF
d_call: .; v_call: TRBV29-1; j_call: TRBJ2-1; clone_size: many; cdr3_nt: TGCAGCGCCAACGTCCATACGCGGAATGAGCAGTTCTTC; cdr3_aa: CSANVHTRNEQFF
d_call: .; v_call: TRBV19; j_call: TRBJ2-5; clone_size: .; cdr3_nt: TGTGCCAGTAGTATCGGGGATGCGTCGACGGAGACCCAGTACTTC; cdr3_aa: CASSIGDASTETQYF
d_call: .; v_call: TRBV7-9; j_call: TRBJ1-2; clone_size: .; cdr3_nt: TGTGCCTCTCGACGTGGGGGTAACTATGGCTACACCTTC; cdr3_aa: CASRRGGNYGYTF